The clone carrying this T cell receptor (beta chain) has ten or more counts. No antigen is known for it. A junction end diverges from the germline sequence, so it may reflect a read error. This sample was included in a study of neurological immune-mediated disorders. Study results and caveats: HTLV-1-associated myelopathy displayed the greatest TCR clonal expansion, and multiple sclerosis exhibited the smallest, lower than that of healthy controls. CDR3 amino acid sequences found in expanded clones were never shared across subjects, suggesting private repertoires in all groups. With the multiple sclerosis repertoire cluster, neither clinical nor MRI features showed any association.

The germline V gene encodes CDR1 DFQATT and CDR2 SNEGSKA (reference sequence). This CDR3 has 14 residues. Synthesis of cDNA was accomplished via 5'RACE employing 10-nucleotide random UMIs. TCRdb reanalysed the 5' RACE reads using MiXCR and keeps one entry per CDR3 protein. In the table there are about 65,000 distinct CDR3 sequences, about 4% of which are singletons. Sequenced input: PBMCs. The receptor's source is a man between 45 and 60 years old with multiple sclerosis. This chain joins TRBV20-1 and TRBJ1-4; D uncertain. The CDR3 is CSARDRGSNGKLFF. CDR3 in DNA: TGCAGTGCTAGAGATCGAGGGTCTAATGGAAAACTGTTTTTT.